These 4 T cell receptor beta chains came from one sample sequenced in a study of spatial heterogeneity in lung cancer. Time point defined: sample taken at primary tumor resection. Unsorted samples of tumor, nontumor lung or frozen PBMC had their whole RNA sequenced. Via MiXCR, TCRdb re-called the 5' RACE reads, giving one row per CDR3 protein. The top ten hold about 13% of the sample, which has about 50,000 distinct CDR3 sequences, 7.6% seen once. This specimen consisted of PBMCs, obtained at surgery. Every receptor here comes from a female donor with early-stage non-small cell lung cancer.

This clonotype appeared many times. The V call is TRBV11-2, the J call TRBJ1-4; D remains unclear. CDR3 length equals 14 residues. From germline, CDR1 is SGHAT and CDR2 FQNNGV. The V end lost 1 base, the J end lost 5 bases, and 8 bases lay between the germline ends. CDR3 in amino acids: CASSLAAYNEKLFF. The CDR3 nucleotides are TGTGCCAGCAGCTTAGCAGCGTACAATGAAAAACTGTTTTTT.

This chain uses TRBV12-3 or TRBV12-4 with TRBJ2-5; a weak D match, TRBD2 (6 bases). The CDR3 has 14 amino acids. V was clipped by 6 bases and J by 1 base, with 12 bases between them. The DNA for the CDR3 is TGTGCCAGCAGGACTAACGGGGGCCAAGAGACCCAGTACTTC. Protein sequence: CASRTNGGQETQYF.

CDR3: CASSQYRDPSGNSYEQYF. In nucleotides, the CDR3 is TGCGCCAGCAGCCAATACCGGGACCCATCCGGGAACTCCTACGAGCAGTACTTC. The chain is built from TRBV4-3 and TRBJ2-7; the D gene could be TRBD1 or TRBD2 (5 bases each). The germline gives CDR1 LGHNA, CDR2 YSLEER. The germline V and J ends were trimmed by 2 bases and 0 bases, with 20 bases remaining between them. The CDR3 sequence is 18 residues long.

This clonotype appeared many times. V and J are TRBV5-4 and TRBJ1-2; 10 nucleotides line up with TRBD1. Losses at the gene ends were 3 bases for V and 7 bases for J; bases not matched to a gene: 9. The CDR3 loop spans 15 amino acids. Germline V gives CDR1 SGHNT, CDR2 YYREEE (reference sequence). CDR3 sequence (DNA): TGTGCCAGCAGCTACCCCCGACAGGGGGCTAGTGGCTACACCTTC. Its protein product is CASSYPRQGASGYTF.